This is a list of T cell receptor beta chains from one sample in a study of CD8 T cells in ankylosing spondylitis. A single record per CDR3 protein comes from TCRdb applying MiXCR to the 5' RACE reads. The sample consists of about 500,000 distinct CDR3 sequences, roughly 12% of them appearing once. Sequenced: blood, either unsorted or a sorted T cell fraction (not recorded which). Source of these receptors: a male donor with ankylosing spondylitis. CDR3s include the opening cysteine and the closing phenylalanine or tryptophan. A D gene is named only where the DNA matches it firmly. For some rows the clone size is stated as once, few or many, or as a class when expanded; others skip it.

J: TRBJ2-1; V: TRBV24-1; size: few; D: .; DNA: TGTGCCACCAGTGAACAGACCAATGAGCAGTTCTTC; CDR3: CATSEQTNEQFF
J: TRBJ1-2; V: TRBV14; size: few; D: TRBD1; DNA: TGTGCCAGCAGCCAAGGCGGGACAGCTGGCTACACCTTC; CDR3: CASSQGGTAGYTF
J: TRBJ2-5; V: TRBV7-9; size: many; D: TRBD2; DNA: TGTGCCAGCAGAACCGGGACTAGCCAAGAGACCCAGTACTTC; CDR3: CASRTGTSQETQYF
J: TRBJ1-4; V: TRBV6-6; size: .; D: .; DNA: TGTGCCACCCACTCGAATGAAAAACTGTTTTTT; CDR3: CATHSNEKLFF
J: TRBJ2-1; V: TRBV2; size: many; D: .; DNA: TGTGCCAGTGCCCGGGGTGAGCAGTTCTTC; CDR3: CASARGEQFF
J: TRBJ1-1; V: TRBV5-4; size: .; D: .; DNA: TGTGCCAGCAGCCCAGCGGACAGATGGAACACTGAAGCTTTCTTT; CDR3: CASSPADRWNTEAFF
J: TRBJ1-6; V: TRBV3-1; size: few; D: .; DNA: TGTGCCAGCAGCCAAGTGGTAAATTCACCCCTCCACTTT; CDR3: CASSQVVNSPLHF
J: TRBJ2-1; V: TRBV5-1; size: many; D: TRBD1; DNA: TGCGCCAGCAGCATTGGACAGGGCCCCTACAATGAGCAGTTCTTC; CDR3: CASSIGQGPYNEQFF
J: TRBJ1-2; V: TRBV6-1; size: many; D: TRBD1; DNA: TGTGCCAGCCTTGACAGGGCTTCAGAGAACTATGGCTACACCTTC; CDR3: CASLDRASENYGYTF
J: TRBJ1-1; V: TRBV20-1; size: .; D: TRBD1; DNA: TGCAGTGCAAAGGGGGCTGGTGAAGCTTTCTTT; CDR3: CSAKGAGEAFF
J: TRBJ1-1; V: TRBV14; size: many; D: TRBD1; DNA: TGTGCCAGCAGCGACTATGGACAGGGACAAACTTTCTTT; CDR3: CASSDYGQGQTFF
J: TRBJ1-1; V: TRBV7-9; size: .; D: TRBD1; DNA: TGTGCCAGCAGCTTTGGACAGGGGGTCGGTACTGAAGCTTTCTTT; CDR3: CASSFGQGVGTEAFF
J: TRBJ1-1; V: TRBV12-3/TRBV12-4; size: few; D: .; DNA: TGTGCCAGCAGCACAGGGCTGGTAGGCACTGAAGCTTTCTTT; CDR3: CASSTGLVGTEAFF
J: TRBJ2-3; V: TRBV7-9; size: few; D: TRBD1; DNA: TGTGCCAGCAGCCCCGGGACAGGGGTCAAGGATACGCAGTATTTT; CDR3: CASSPGTGVKDTQYF
J: TRBJ2-7; V: TRBV5-1; size: many; D: TRBD1; DNA: TGCGCCAGCAGCGACGGGACAGGGTTCTCCTACGAGCAGTACTTC; CDR3: CASSDGTGFSYEQYF
J: TRBJ2-1; V: TRBV20-1; size: once; D: .; DNA: TGCAGTGCTAGCTCCATCTCACGAAGCTCCTACAATGAGCAGTTCTTC; CDR3: CSASSISRSSYNEQFF
J: TRBJ1-2; V: TRBV21-1; size: few; D: .; DNA: TGTGCCAGCAGCACTTCACGAGGGGGGGTTCACTATGGCTACACCTTC; CDR3: CASSTSRGGVHYGYTF
J: TRBJ2-6; V: TRBV10-3; size: few; D: .; DNA: TGTGCCATCCGTAACAGGACCTTCTCTGGGGCCAACGTCCTGACTTTC; CDR3: CAIRNRTFSGANVLTF
J: TRBJ2-3; V: TRBV12-3/TRBV12-4; size: .; D: TRBD2; DNA: TGTGCCAGCAGTTGGGGGCCCCTAGCGGGAGGGTTAGATACGCAGTATTTT; CDR3: CASSWGPLAGGLDTQYF
J: TRBJ2-1; V: TRBV12-5; size: .; D: .; DNA: TGTGCTAGTGGTTCAAAGACCGGGACAACTAAGGATGAGCAGTTCTTC; CDR3: CASGSKTGTTKDEQFF
J: TRBJ2-7; V: TRBV20-1; size: .; D: .; DNA: TGCAGTGCTAGAGAGGACCCCCGCTCCTACGAGCAGTACTTC; CDR3: CSAREDPRSYEQYF
J: TRBJ1-5; V: TRBV5-6; size: .; D: .; DNA: TGTGCCAGCAGCTTGGTTGGGCGGCCCCAGCATTTT; CDR3: CASSLVGRPQHF
J: TRBJ1-1; V: TRBV20-1; size: few; D: .; DNA: TGCAGTGCCCGGGGGACATCACCTTCGGGGAACACTGAAGCTTTCTTT; CDR3: CSARGTSPSGNTEAFF
J: TRBJ2-4; V: TRBV27; size: .; D: TRBD2; DNA: TGTGCCAGCACTGACCGTAGCGGGAGAACCAAAAACATTCAGTACTTC; CDR3: CASTDRSGRTKNIQYF
J: TRBJ2-1; V: TRBV4-2; size: .; D: TRBD2; DNA: TGTGCCAGCAGCCCTCCGGGACTAGCGGGAGTTTCCTACAATGAGCAGTTCTTC; CDR3: CASSPPGLAGVSYNEQFF
J: TRBJ2-5; V: TRBV5-6; size: .; D: .; DNA: TGTGCCAGCAGCTTTAGGCACGCAGGTTCTTGGGAGACCCAGTACTTC; CDR3: CASSFRHAGSWETQYF